Given below is one T cell receptor (beta chain) in context. The data belong to a study of CD8 T cells in Susac syndrome. Random hexamers were used to reverse transcribe roughly 0.5 to 1 ug of RNA. TCRdb reprocessed the immunoSEQ multiplex PCR reads via MiXCR and lists one record per CDR3 protein. The sample includes 150,000 to 200,000 distinct CDR3 sequences, around 94% of them seen just once. This CDR3 is 13 amino acids long. Between the trimmed V and J ends, which lost 3 bases and 3 bases, there was a span of 11 bases. Germline V gives CDR1 DFQATT, CDR2 SNEGSKA (reference sequence). This clonotype was sampled from a human donor in good health. Specimen: CD4+ T cells from PBMCs. This chain uses TRBV20-1 with TRBJ1-2; D gene unclear. CDR3 sequence reads: CSARSGSDYGYTF. In DNA, the CDR3 is TGCAGTGCTAGGTCCGGGTCGGACTATGGCTACACCTTC.